The 14 T cell receptor beta chains presented below share a single source sample, sequenced in a study of PD-L1 blockade in urothelial cancer. Clones were read by immunoSEQ multiplex PCR, and TCRdb kept only the in-frame ones, dropping some. The sample consists of about 48,000 clones, approximately 78% of them appearing once. As for time point: peripheral blood 6 weeks after treatment start. Source: PBMCs, taken around atezolizumab (anti-PD-L1) treatment. These receptors were obtained from an older man with urothelial cancer.

V and J are TRBV27 and TRBJ2-1; the D gene is possibly TRBD2 (6 bases). The ends were cut back, 4 bases at V and 6 bases at J, with 22 bases in the middle. CDR1 MNHEY and CDR2 SMNVEV come from the germline V gene (reference sequence). The CDR3 length is 17 residues. In nucleotides, the CDR3 is TGTGCCAGCAGTTCACTCCTCACGGCGGAGGGGCCCAATGAGCAGTTCTTC. It yields the protein CASSSLLTAEGPNEQFF.

This clone was recorded only once. The V call is TRBV29-1, the J call TRBJ1-2, with D uncertain. This CDR3 is 11 amino acids long. The V gene's germline CDR1 is SQVTM and CDR2 ANQGSEA. Trimming pared 4 bases from V and 2 bases from J, leaving 5 bases between. Here the CDR3 reads CSVVQNYGYTF. CDR3 DNA: TGCAGCGTTGTACAGAACTATGGCTACACCTTC.

The genes are TRBV30 and TRBJ1-1; no clear D gene. Germline values: CDR1 GTSNPN, CDR2 SVGIG (reference sequence). V gave up 6 bases and J gave up 5 bases, with 16 bases separating them. The CDR3 sequence is 13 residues long. CDR3 amino acids: CACDGLRWTEAFF. The CDR3 DNA is TGTGCCTGCGATGGACTGCGTTGGACTGAAGCTTTCTTT.

This chain links TRBV27 with TRBJ1-1; a weak D match, TRBD1 (6 bases). There are 16 residues in the CDR3. Germline CDR1 MNHEY, CDR2 SMNVEV (reference sequence). Trimming cost V 4 bases and J 2 bases, with 17 bases left between them. The CDR3 coding sequence is TGTGCCAGCAGTTCCTATACGACAGGTACCAACACTGAAGCTTTCTTT. It specifies CASSSYTTGTNTEAFF.

The V call is TRBV29-1, the J call TRBJ2-7; 13 nucleotides match TRBD2. Per germline, CDR1 SQVTM and CDR2 ANQGSEA. V trimming: 6 bases; J trimming: 1 base; junction bases outside the gene matches: 18. The CDR3 contains 19 residues. DNA of the CDR3: TGCAGCGTCCGGGCCAAAACTAGCGGGAGGGCCAGGGGGTCCTACGAGCAGTACTTC. Its translation: CSVRAKTSGRARGSYEQYF.

The CDR3, as DNA: TGCGCCAGCACTGCACTCCTTGAGGGCAATGAGCAGTTCTTC. As protein: CASTALLEGNEQFF. The genes are TRBV5-1 and TRBJ2-1; D possibly corresponds to TRBD2 (5 bases). Trimming cost V 6 bases and J 6 bases, with 16 bases left between them. Germline CDR1 SGHRS, CDR2 YFSETQ. CDR3 length equals 14 residues.

The gene calls are TRBV28 and TRBJ2-1, with 11 bases fitting TRBD2. V trimming: 10 bases; J trimming: 5 bases; junction bases outside the gene matches: 10. The CDR3 sequence is 15 residues long. Per the germline V gene, CDR1 is MDHEN and CDR2 is SYDVKM. CDR3 DNA sequence: TGTGCCATGCAGGGCATAGCGGGAGGGAACAATGAGCAGTTCTTC. Its protein is CAMQGIAGGNNEQFF.

Only one count was recorded for this clone. This chain joins TRBV9 and TRBJ2-2; 8 bases match TRBD2. Trimming took 4 bases from V and 1 from J; bases not matched to a gene: 6. From germline, CDR1 is SGDLS and CDR2 YYNGEE. This CDR3 comprises 16 residues. The CDR3: CASSPPLAENTGELFF. The CDR3 coding sequence is TGTGCCAGCAGCCCCCCACTAGCGGAGAACACCGGGGAGCTGTTTTTT.

This chain joins TRBV9 and TRBJ2-2, with a tentative D call TRBD2 (5 bases). With 4 bases removed from V and 1 base from J, the gap between germline ends came to 14 bases. This CDR3 has 16 amino acids. Germline assignment: CDR1 SGDLS and CDR2 YYNGEE. The CDR3 DNA reads as TGTGCCAGCAGCCCTATTCTCAGCGGGAACACCGGGGAGCTGTTTTTT. This translates into CASSPILSGNTGELFF. Variable domain in full (rest from reference TRBV9 and TRBJ2-2): DSGVTQTPKHLITATGQRVTLRCSPRSGDLSVYWYQQSLDQGLQFLIQYYNGEERAKGNILERFSAQQFPDLHSELNLSSLELGDSALYFCASSPILSGNTGELFFGEGSRLTVL.

This clone was observed a few times. The chain has TRBV7-3 and TRBJ1-1; D is possibly TRBD1 (6 bases). V was cut by 5 bases and J by 2 bases, with 12 bases left in between. The CDR3 contains 14 residues. CDR1 and CDR2 from the germline V gene are SGHTA and FQGTGA. The CDR3, as DNA: TGTGCCAGCAGCCCCTCAGGGGCCAACACTGAAGCTTTCTTT. As protein: CASSPSGANTEAFF.

V and J are TRBV29-1 and TRBJ1-3; no clear D gene. The CDR3 contains 14 residues. The ends were cut back, 7 bases at V and 2 bases at J, with 15 bases in the middle. Per the germline V gene, CDR1 is SQVTM and CDR2 is ANQGSEA. CDR3 in amino acids: CSGYPREPGNTIYF. The CDR3 nucleotides read TGCAGCGGTTATCCCCGGGAACCTGGAAACACCATATATTTT.

The gene calls are TRBV7-9 and TRBJ2-7; 10 nucleotides align to TRBD1. The CDR3 spans 13 residues. V gave up 5 bases and J gave up 9 bases; unmatched junction bases: 7. Germline CDR1 SEHNR, CDR2 FQNEAQ (reference sequence). The CDR3 spells CASSLGQGGWQYF. The CDR3, as DNA: TGTGCCAGCAGCCTCGGACAGGGGGGTTGGCAGTACTTC.

V gene TRBV5-1 combines with J gene TRBJ1-2, with D tentatively TRBD1 (6 bases). Germline V lookup: CDR1 SGHRS, CDR2 YFSETQ. The CDR3 is 15 residues long. V lost 1 base and J lost 6, with 16 bases in between. As DNA, the CDR3 is TGCGCCAGCAGCTTGACGGAGGCTAGGGGGAATGGCTACACCTTC. Translation: CASSLTEARGNGYTF.

This chain links TRBV5-4 with TRBJ2-1, with D possibly TRBD2 on 5 matching bases. Germline assignment: CDR1 SGHNT and CDR2 YYREEE (reference sequence). V was pared by 0 bases and J by 6 bases, with 10 bases between. CDR3 length: 14 residues. The CDR3 region has the DNA TGTGCCAGCAGCTTGGCGGGATTGGGCAATGAGCAGTTCTTC. This sequence encodes CASSLAGLGNEQFF.